A selection of T cell receptor beta chains follows, all from one sample in a study of beta chain features in type 1 diabetes. Profiling relied on immunoSEQ multiplex PCR, and the TCRdb table lists in-frame clones only, not all of them. Of fewer than 650,000 clones listed, 15% were seen once; the top ten hold under 0.095%. Sequences were obtained from naive CD4+ T cells from blood. Source of these receptors: a man between 18 and 29 years old in good health. The CDR3 runs from the conserved cysteine through the conserved F or W. Each record gives: D gene, CDR3 length, J gene, V gene, CDR3 protein. D genes are given only for firm matches.

>NA|13|TRBJ2-5|TRBV11-2
CASSRGYGETQYF
>NA|14|TRBJ1-1|TRBV2
CASRHLTENTEAFF
>NA|14|TRBJ1-5|TRBV7-2
CASSLFGGEQPQHF
>TRBD2|13|TRBJ2-5|TRBV7-2
CASSDLAGGAQYF
>NA|16|TRBJ2-5|TRBV28
CASSLVGRVEKETQYF
>NA|16|TRBJ2-2|TRBV7-2
CASSQGTLVSGRELFF
>NA|15|TRBJ1-1|TRBV6-5
CASSYTTFLATEAFF
>NA|14|TRBJ1-2|TRBV11-2
CASSLAAGYYGYTF
>TRBD1|16|TRBJ1-1|TRBV12-5
CASGIGTGGMNTEAFF
>TRBD1|13|TRBJ2-7|TRBV29-1
CSGGGQGSYEQYF
>TRBD2|16|TRBJ2-7|TRBV6-1
CASSGTSGGLYYEQYF
>NA|16|TRBJ1-1|TRBV12-5
CASGLSPGPRNTEAFF
>NA|15|TRBJ1-1|TRBV6-5
CASSYSSTKGTEAFF
>NA|14|TRBJ1-2|TRBV14
CASRPFAGDYGYTF
>TRBD1|15|TRBJ2-7|TRBV11-1
CASSLRGQASYEQYF
>NA|13|TRBJ1-1|TRBV5-4
CASSEDVNTEAFF
>NA|15|TRBJ2-2|TRBV7-3
CASSSSTRNTGELFF
>NA|11|TRBJ2-1|TRBV11-3
CASSLDREQFF
>TRBD1|14|TRBJ2-7|TRBV6-6
CASRPGGSSYEQYF
>NA|14|TRBJ1-1|TRBV7-9
CASSSPAENTEAFF
>NA|15|TRBJ1-2|TRBV6-5
CASSVTWPFHYGYTF
>NA|14|TRBJ2-7|TRBV29-1
CSVVTGLHSYEQYF
>TRBD2|20|TRBJ2-2|TRBV13
CASSSGLAGWLGSNTGELFF
>NA|16|TRBJ2-7|TRBV7-2
CASSNQMGAHRYEQYF
>NA|13|TRBJ2-2|TRBV9
CASSRWNTGELFF
>NA|17|TRBJ2-1|TRBV7-9
CASSLPVAGQSYNEQFF
>NA|13|TRBJ1-2|TRBV2
CASRATFLSGYTF
>NA|11|TRBJ2-5|TRBV6-5
CASSYSGTQYF
>TRBD1|14|TRBJ1-4|TRBV4-3
CASSPGTGHGKLFF
>NA|14|TRBJ1-2|TRBV6-5
CASSYSFGFYGYTF